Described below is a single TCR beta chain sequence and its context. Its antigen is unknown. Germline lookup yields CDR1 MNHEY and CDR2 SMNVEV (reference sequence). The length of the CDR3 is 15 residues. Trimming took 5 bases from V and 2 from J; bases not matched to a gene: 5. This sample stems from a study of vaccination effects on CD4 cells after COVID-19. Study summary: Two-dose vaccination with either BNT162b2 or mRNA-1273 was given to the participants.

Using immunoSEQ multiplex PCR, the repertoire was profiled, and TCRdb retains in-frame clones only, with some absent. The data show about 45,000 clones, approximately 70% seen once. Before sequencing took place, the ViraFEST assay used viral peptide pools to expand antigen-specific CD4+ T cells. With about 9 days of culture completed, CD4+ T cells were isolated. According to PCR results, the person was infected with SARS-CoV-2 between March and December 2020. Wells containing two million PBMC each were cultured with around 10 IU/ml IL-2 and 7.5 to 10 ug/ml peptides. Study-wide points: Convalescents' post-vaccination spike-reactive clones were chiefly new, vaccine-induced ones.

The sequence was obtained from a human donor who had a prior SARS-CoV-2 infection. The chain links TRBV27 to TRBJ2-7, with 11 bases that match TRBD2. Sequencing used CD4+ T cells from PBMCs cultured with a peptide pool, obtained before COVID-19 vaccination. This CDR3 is CASSPTLAGAYEQYF. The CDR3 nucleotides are TGTGCCAGCAGTCCCACACTAGCGGGGGCCTACGAGCAGTACTTC.